Following are 25 T cell receptor beta chains from one sample sequenced in a study of regulatory T cells in long-lasting Graves disease. Investigators prepared the TCR beta libraries by applying iRepertoire HTBI primers and Arm-PCR of CDR3 regions. TCRdb called the multiplex PCR reads again in MiXCR, with one record for every CDR3 protein. In the table there are 530,000 or so distinct CDR3 sequences, roughly 14% of which are singletons. The time point denotes: newly diagnosed GD, antithyroid drugs for less than 3 months. Following extraction of RNA from PBMCs, that RNA was used to make the TCR library. These data also featured in a second study, about T cells in Graves' hyperthyroidism and ophthalmopathy.

The starting material was peripheral blood mononuclear cells (PBMCs), obtained at new diagnosis, from a patient treated with antithyroid drugs. The receptors were gathered from a man younger than 40 with Graves disease.

This clonotype came up once. This could be a read error, since a much larger clone is one nucleotide away. The chain couples TRBV27 to TRBJ2-1, with D hard to call. CDR3 length: 13 amino acids. Germline loops: CDR1 MNHEY, CDR2 SMNVEV (reference sequence). The CDR3 is CASSSGSSNEQLF. CDR3 in DNA: TGTGCCAGCAGTTCCGGATCCTCCAATGAGCAGCTCTTC.

Many counts were recorded for this clonotype. This chain links TRBV29-1 with TRBJ2-1; D not certain. This CDR3 has 17 residues. Trimming removed 6 bases from V and 4 bases from J, with 25 bases in between. Germline loops: CDR1 SQVTM, CDR2 ANQGSEA. CDR3: CSVGPTRGGAAYNEQFF. DNA for the CDR3: TGCAGCGTCGGCCCAACCCGTGGCGGCGCTGCGTACAATGAGCAGTTCTTC.

This clonotype was observed many times. This sequence joins TRBV12-3 or TRBV12-4 and TRBJ1-5; D is possibly TRBD1 (6 bases). The CDR3 is 14 residues long. V lost 1 base and J 7 bases, leaving 11 bases between the germline ends. CDR3 in DNA: TGTGCCAGCAGTTTAGTTGGGGGGCGACAGCCCCAGCATTTT. Translation gives CASSLVGGRQPQHF.

This clonotype showed up many times. The chain has TRBV6-2 or TRBV6-3 and TRBJ2-3; D may correspond to TRBD1 or TRBD2 (5 bases each). This CDR3 has 14 amino acids. Trimming left V 2 bases short and J 3 bases short, with 9 bases between. CDR1 is MNHEY and CDR2 is SVGEGT in the germline V gene. CDR3 protein: CASSYRDGTDTQYF. The DNA for the CDR3 is TGTGCCAGCAGTTACCGGGACGGAACAGATACGCAGTATTTT.

This clonotype was found many times. V and J are TRBV20-1 and TRBJ1-5; 7 bases line up with TRBD1. This CDR3 has 16 residues. V lost 2 bases and J lost 4; bases outside the gene matches: 11. Germline CDR1 and CDR2: DFQATT and SNEGSKA (reference sequence). As DNA, the CDR3 is TGCAGTGCTAGAACGCTCCTCACAGGGGTTAATCAGCCCCAGCATTTT. It codes for CSARTLLTGVNQPQHF.

The V gene is TRBV2, the J gene TRBJ2-7, with 12 bases matching TRBD2. In germline, CDR1 is SNHLY, CDR2 FYNNEI. The CDR3 sequence is 17 residues long. Trimming cost V 1 base and J 2 bases; bases outside gene matches: 6. The CDR3 nucleotides are TGTGCCAGCAGTGAAGGACTAGCGGGAGAATGGGCCTACGAGCAGTACTTC. It is translated as CASSEGLAGEWAYEQYF.

This clonotype was seen repeatedly, ten times or more. The DNA for the CDR3 is TGTGCCAGCAGTTACGATGAGGGAGGGAACACTGAAGCTTTCTTT. Translated, it gives CASSYDEGGNTEAFF. This chain links TRBV6-5 with TRBJ1-1; no clear D. Trimming removed 2 bases from V and 1 base from J, with 11 bases in between. Germline V CDR1 and CDR2: MNHEY, SVGAGI. The CDR3 runs 15 residues.

This chain uses TRBV7-9 with TRBJ2-1; 8 bases are shared with TRBD2. The CDR3 spans 17 residues. With V trimmed by 7 bases and J by 3 bases, 14 bases remained unmatched. CDR1 and CDR2 from the germline V gene are SEHNR and FQNEAQ (reference sequence). The CDR3 coding sequence is TGTGCCAGCACCTGGGGGGCGCTAGCGGGTTTCTACAATGAGCAGTTCTTC. Amino acids: CASTWGALAGFYNEQFF.

The V and J genes are TRBV3-1 and TRBJ1-5; D is unclear. This CDR3 is built from 15 residues. Germline CDR1 is LGHDT and CDR2 is YNNKEL (reference sequence). Trimming took off 1 base at V and 0 bases at J, with 7 bases between the two ends. Here the CDR3 reads CASSQGGHSNQPQHF. CDR3 DNA sequence: TGTGCCAGCAGCCAAGGAGGGCATAGCAATCAGCCCCAGCATTTT.

This clonotype was seen ten or more times. This rearrangement joins TRBV29-1 to TRBJ2-3; TRBD1 matches at 8 bases. CDR1 and CDR2 from the germline V gene are SQVTM and ANQGSEA. The CDR3 length is 13 residues. V dropped 8 bases and J dropped 2; count of bases not matched to a gene: 6. As DNA, the CDR3 is TGCAGCACGCGGGACAGGAACACAGATACGCAGTATTTT. Its translation: CSTRDRNTDTQYF.

This clonotype occurred many times. J is TRBJ2-2 and V is TRBV11-2; TRBD1 matches 8 bases. V was clipped by 2 bases and J by 1 base; unmatched bases: 9. CDR1 is SGHAT, CDR2 FQNNGV, per germline. CDR3 length: 18 amino acids. CDR3 DNA: TGTGCCAGCAGCTTAAGGCCCTTCAGGGGGCGGAACACCGGGGAGCTGTTTTTT. The encoded protein is CASSLRPFRGRNTGELFF.

In this sample, this clonotype turned up many times. This chain joins TRBV5-1 and TRBJ2-5, with D tentatively TRBD2 (5 bases). Germline CDR1 SGHRS, CDR2 YFSETQ. The V end lost 0 bases, the J end lost 3 bases, and 12 bases lay between the germline ends. This CDR3 has 15 amino acids. The CDR3 nucleotides are TGCGCCAGCAGCTTGGGCGGGCTGGTAGAAGAGACCCAGTACTTC. Protein product: CASSLGGLVEETQYF.

The J gene is TRBJ2-1, the V gene TRBV9; 9 nucleotides line up with TRBD2. CDR3 length: 14 residues. The junction had 1 base not matched to a gene; V was cut back by 0 bases and J by 6 bases. Germline V gene sequence: CDR1 SGDLS, CDR2 YYNGEE. DNA of the CDR3: TGTGCCAGCAGCGTAGGTAGCGGGAGCAATGAGCAGTTCTTC. Amino acid sequence: CASSVGSGSNEQFF.

This clonotype has a count of ten or more. The chain carries TRBV12-3 or TRBV12-4 and TRBJ1-2; D possibly corresponds to TRBD1 (6 bases). Trimming shortened V by 2 bases and J by 7 bases, and 11 bases separated the two germline ends. The CDR3 spans 13 residues. The CDR3 loop is CASSLRGLSGYTF. DNA for the CDR3: TGTGCCAGCAGTTTACGGGGGCTGAGTGGCTACACCTTC.

This clonotype appeared many times. V usage is TRBV2 and J usage is TRBJ1-4; 7 bases map to TRBD1. V shed 9 bases, J shed 7 bases, and the junction held 11 bases outside the gene matches. Germline loops: CDR1 SNHLY, CDR2 FYNNEI. CDR3 length: 14 amino acids. CDR3 DNA: TGTGCCAGTGGAGGGGGCGCGGCAGTTGAAAAACTGTTTTTT. It is translated as CASGGGAAVEKLFF.

This clonotype was detected only a few times. This chain joins TRBV20-1 and TRBJ2-2, with 7 bases that match TRBD2. V was pared by 0 bases and J by 1 base, with 8 bases of the junction left unmatched. In germline, CDR1 is DFQATT, CDR2 SNEGSKA (reference sequence). The CDR3 covers 17 residues. The CDR3 sequence is CSARDPGGGLNTGELFF. The CDR3 DNA sequence: TGCAGTGCTAGAGATCCGGGCGGGGGACTGAACACCGGGGAGCTGTTTTTT.

The chain combines TRBV6-1 with TRBJ1-6; 7 bases align to TRBD1. CDR1 is MNHNS, CDR2 SASEGT, per germline. This CDR3 is built from 14 residues. With 6 bases clipped from V and 10 bases from J, the junction kept 9 bases outside the gene matches. CDR3 loop: CASSSDRDGSPLHF. For the CDR3, the DNA is TGTGCCAGCAGCTCCGACAGGGATGGATCACCCCTCCACTTT.

The chain has TRBV12-3 or TRBV12-4 and TRBJ2-7; 9 nucleotides agree with TRBD1. The CDR3 contains 14 residues. V gave up 3 bases and J gave up 5 bases; unmatched junction bases: 5. The CDR3 protein is CASSLEGQGHEQYF. For the CDR3, the DNA is TGTGCCAGCAGTTTGGAGGGACAGGGTCACGAGCAGTACTTC.

In this sample, this clonotype turned up many times. V is TRBV10-3 and J is TRBJ2-1; D perhaps matches TRBD2 (6 bases). The CDR3 extends over 12 amino acids. V lost 4 bases, J lost 6 bases, and 7 bases lay in between. Germline CDR1 and CDR2: ENHRY and SYGVKD. For the CDR3, the DNA is TGTGCCATCAGTGCGACTAGCAATGAGCAGTTCTTC. Amino acid sequence: CAISATSNEQFF.

This chain uses TRBV7-6 with TRBJ2-7; TRBD2 aligns across 7 bases. From germline, CDR1 is SGHVS and CDR2 FNYEAQ. The CDR3 extends over 16 amino acids. The trim removed 1 base at V and 0 bases at J, leaving 6 bases unmatched. The CDR3 sequence is CASSLGQRGSSYEQYF. The CDR3 DNA reads as TGTGCCAGCAGCTTAGGGCAGCGGGGAAGCTCCTACGAGCAGTACTTC.

This clonotype was picked up many times. The V call is TRBV20-1, the J call TRBJ2-3, with TRBD2 matching over 7 bases. V lost 3 bases, J lost 6 bases, and 12 bases stayed unmatched. Germline CDR1 DFQATT, CDR2 SNEGSKA (reference sequence). The CDR3 totals 15 residues. The CDR3 is CSARAGVGLFDTQYF. As DNA, the CDR3 is TGCAGTGCTAGGGCGGGGGTGGGCTTGTTCGATACGCAGTATTTT.

Ten or more counts support this clonotype. The CDR3 is CSASSQGIRTEAFF. The CDR3 DNA is TGCAGTGCTAGTAGTCAGGGAATACGCACTGAAGCTTTCTTT. This sequence joins TRBV20-1 and TRBJ1-1; possible D gene TRBD1, 5 bases. The CDR3 has 14 residues. Germline V gene lookup returns CDR1 DFQATT and CDR2 SNEGSKA (reference sequence). Trimming took 3 bases from V and 4 from J, leaving 15 bases between them.

This clonotype was recorded at least ten times. CDR3 nucleotide sequence: TGTGCCAGCAAAGGTCAGAACAATCAGCCCCAGCATTTT. Translation gives CASKGQNNQPQHF. V is TRBV6-1 and J is TRBJ1-5; D ambiguous. CDR1 MNHNS and CDR2 SASEGT come from the germline V gene. Trimming stripped 7 bases from V and 3 bases from J, with 10 bases between. The CDR3 has 13 amino acids.

This CDR3 is CASSPPLGNTGNTIYF. The CDR3 DNA sequence: TGTGCCAGCTCACCACCGTTGGGCAATACGGGAAACACCATATATTTT. The chain couples TRBV18 to TRBJ1-3; D is unresolved. The CDR3 contains 16 residues. The V gene lost 0 bases and the J gene lost 4 bases, with 13 bases spanning the gap. From germline, CDR1 is KGHSH and CDR2 LQKENI.

The chain links TRBV7-8 to TRBJ2-1; D might be TRBD2 (6 bases). The CDR3 has 15 amino acids. Trimming left V 1 base short and J 8 bases short, with 15 bases between. Germline values: CDR1 SGHVS, CDR2 FQNEAQ. The CDR3 bases are TGTGCCAGCAGCTTAGTTGCGGGATTTAAGCATGAGCAGTTCTTC. Amino acid sequence: CASSLVAGFKHEQFF.